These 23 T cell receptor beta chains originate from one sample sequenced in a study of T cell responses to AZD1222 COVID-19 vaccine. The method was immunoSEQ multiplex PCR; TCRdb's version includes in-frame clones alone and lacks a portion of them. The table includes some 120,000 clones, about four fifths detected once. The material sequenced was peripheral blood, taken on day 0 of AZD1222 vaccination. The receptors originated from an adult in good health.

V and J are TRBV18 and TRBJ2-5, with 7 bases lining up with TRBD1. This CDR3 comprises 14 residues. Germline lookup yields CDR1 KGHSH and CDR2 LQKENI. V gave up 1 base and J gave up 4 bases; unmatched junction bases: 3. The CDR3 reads CASSPRTGSETQYF. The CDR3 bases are TGTGCCAGCTCACCACGGACAGGTTCAGAGACCCAGTACTTC.

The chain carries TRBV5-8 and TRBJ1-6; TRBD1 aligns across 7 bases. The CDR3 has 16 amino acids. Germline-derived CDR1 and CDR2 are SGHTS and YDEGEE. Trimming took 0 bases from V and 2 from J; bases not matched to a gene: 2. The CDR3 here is CASSLGGGTYNSPLHF. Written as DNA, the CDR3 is TGTGCCAGCAGCTTGGGAGGGGGCACCTATAATTCACCCCTCCACTTT. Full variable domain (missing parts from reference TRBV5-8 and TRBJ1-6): EAGVTQSPTHLIKTRGQQATLRCSPISGHTSVYWYQQALGLGLQFLLWYDEGEERNRGNFPPRFSGRQFPNYSSELNVNALELEDSALYLCASSLGGGTYNSPLHFGNGTRLTVT.

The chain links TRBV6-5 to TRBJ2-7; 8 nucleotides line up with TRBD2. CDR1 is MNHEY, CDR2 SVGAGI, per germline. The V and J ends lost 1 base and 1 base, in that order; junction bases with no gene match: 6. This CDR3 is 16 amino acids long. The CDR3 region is CASSYLRAGESYEQYF. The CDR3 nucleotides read TGTGCCAGCAGTTACTTGAGAGCGGGAGAATCCTACGAGCAGTACTTC.

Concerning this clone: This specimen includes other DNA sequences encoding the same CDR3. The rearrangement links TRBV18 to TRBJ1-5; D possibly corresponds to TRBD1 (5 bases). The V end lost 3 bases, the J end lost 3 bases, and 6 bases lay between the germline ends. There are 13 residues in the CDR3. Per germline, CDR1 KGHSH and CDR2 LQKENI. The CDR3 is CASSPGVNQPQHF. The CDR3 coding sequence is TGTGCCAGCTCACCGGGGGTCAATCAGCCCCAGCATTTT. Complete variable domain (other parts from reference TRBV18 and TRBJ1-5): NAGVMQNPRHLVRRRGQEARLRCSPMKGHSHVYWYRQLPEEGLKFMVYLQKENIIDESGMPKERFSAEFPKEGPSILRIQQVVRGDSAAYFCASSPGVNQPQHFGDGTRLSIL.

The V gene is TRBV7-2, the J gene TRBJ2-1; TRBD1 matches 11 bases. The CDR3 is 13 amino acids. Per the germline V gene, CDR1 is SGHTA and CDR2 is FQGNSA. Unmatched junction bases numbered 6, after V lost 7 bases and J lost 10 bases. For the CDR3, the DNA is TGTGCCAGCACGGGACAGGGGGAACGGGAGCAGTTCTTC. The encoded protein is CASTGQGEREQFF.

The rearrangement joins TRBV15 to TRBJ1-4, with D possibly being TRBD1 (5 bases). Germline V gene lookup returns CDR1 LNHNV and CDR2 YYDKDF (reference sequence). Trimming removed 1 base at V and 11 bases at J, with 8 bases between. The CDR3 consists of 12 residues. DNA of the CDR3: TGTGCCACCAGCAGAGTACCAGGGAAACTGTTTTTT. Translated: CATSRVPGKLFF. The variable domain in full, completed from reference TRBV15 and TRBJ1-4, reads DAMVIQNPRYQVTQFGKPVTLSCSQTLNHNVMYWYQQKSSQAPKLLFHYYDKDFNNEADTPDNFQSRRPNTSFCFLDIRSPGLGDTAMYLCATSRVPGKLFFGSGTQLSVL.

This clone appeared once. Here the CDR3 reads CASSSGQGDSPLHF. The CDR3 region has the DNA TGTGCCAGCAGTTCGGGACAGGGAGATTCACCCCTCCACTTT. The chain joins TRBV28 to TRBJ1-6, with 9 bases fitting TRBD1. CDR1 and CDR2 (germline): MDHEN, SYDVKM. CDR3 size: 14 residues. V was pared by 4 bases and J by 8 bases, with 3 bases of the junction left unmatched.

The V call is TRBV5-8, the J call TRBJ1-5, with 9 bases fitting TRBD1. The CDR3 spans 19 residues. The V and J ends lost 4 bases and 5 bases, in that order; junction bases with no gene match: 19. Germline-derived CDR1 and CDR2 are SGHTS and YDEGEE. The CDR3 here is CASSDPGQGIPVLYQPQHF. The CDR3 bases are TGTGCCAGCAGCGATCCGGGACAGGGTATCCCGGTCCTTTATCAGCCCCAGCATTTT.

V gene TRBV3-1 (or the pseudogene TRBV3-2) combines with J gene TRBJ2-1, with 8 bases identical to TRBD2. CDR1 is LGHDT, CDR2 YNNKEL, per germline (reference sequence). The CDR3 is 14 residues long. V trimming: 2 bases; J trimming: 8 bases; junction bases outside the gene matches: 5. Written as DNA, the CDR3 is TGTGCCAGCAGCCAATGGGGACTAGGTGATGAGCAGTTCTTC. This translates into CASSQWGLGDEQFF.

The CDR3 here is CASSQEGWGAEAFF. For the CDR3, the DNA is TGTGCCAGCAGCCAAGAGGGTTGGGGGGCCGAAGCTTTCTTT. The V call is TRBV3-1 (or the pseudogene TRBV3-2), the J call TRBJ1-1; the D gene is possibly TRBD1 (6 bases). V lost 0 bases to trimming and J lost 8 bases, with 13 bases between them. Germline V gene data show CDR1 as LGHDT and CDR2 as YNNKEL (reference sequence). This CDR3 has 14 amino acids.

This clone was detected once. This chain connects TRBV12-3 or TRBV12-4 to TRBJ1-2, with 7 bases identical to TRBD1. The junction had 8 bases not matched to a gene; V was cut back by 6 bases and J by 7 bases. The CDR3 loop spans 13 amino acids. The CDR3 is CASRGDRAAGYTF. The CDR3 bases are TGTGCCAGCAGGGGAGACAGGGCGGCTGGCTACACCTTC.

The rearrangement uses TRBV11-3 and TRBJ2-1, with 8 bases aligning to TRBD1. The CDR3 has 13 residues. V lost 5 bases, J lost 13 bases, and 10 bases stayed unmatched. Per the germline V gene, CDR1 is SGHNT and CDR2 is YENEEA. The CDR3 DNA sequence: TGTGCCAGCAGCCATCGAACAACAGGGGGACAGTTCTTC. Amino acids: CASSHRTTGGQFF.

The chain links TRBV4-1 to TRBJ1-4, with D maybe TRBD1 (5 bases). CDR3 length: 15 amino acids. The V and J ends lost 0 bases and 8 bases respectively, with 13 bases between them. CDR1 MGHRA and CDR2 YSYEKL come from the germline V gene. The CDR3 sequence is CASSQDVRGREKLFF. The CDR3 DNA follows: TGCGCCAGCAGCCAAGATGTACGGGGGAGAGAAAAACTGTTTTTT.

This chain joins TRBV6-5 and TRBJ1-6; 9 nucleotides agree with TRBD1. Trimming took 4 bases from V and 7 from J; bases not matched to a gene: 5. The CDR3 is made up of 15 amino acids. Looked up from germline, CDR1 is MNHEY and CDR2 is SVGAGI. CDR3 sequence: CASSSTGTGNSPLHF. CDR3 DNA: TGTGCCAGCAGTTCAACCGGGACAGGGAATTCACCCCTCCACTTT.

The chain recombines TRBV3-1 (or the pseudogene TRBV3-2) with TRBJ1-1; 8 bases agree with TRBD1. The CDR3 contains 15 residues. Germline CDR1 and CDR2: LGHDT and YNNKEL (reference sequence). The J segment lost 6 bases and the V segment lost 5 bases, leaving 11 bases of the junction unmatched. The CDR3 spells CASSFRTGRGAEAFF. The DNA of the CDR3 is TGTGCCAGCAGCTTTCGGACAGGGAGGGGAGCTGAAGCTTTCTTT.

CDR3 residues: CATSRTGTVNSQYF. CDR3 nucleotide sequence: TGTGCCACCAGCAGAACCGGGACAGTTAACTCTCAGTACTTC. The V and J genes are TRBV15 and TRBJ2-5; 7 bases align to TRBD1. This CDR3 contains 14 residues. The germline CDR1 and CDR2 sequences are LNHNV and YYDKDF (reference sequence). The ends lost 2 bases at V and 11 bases at J; junction bases unmatched: 11.

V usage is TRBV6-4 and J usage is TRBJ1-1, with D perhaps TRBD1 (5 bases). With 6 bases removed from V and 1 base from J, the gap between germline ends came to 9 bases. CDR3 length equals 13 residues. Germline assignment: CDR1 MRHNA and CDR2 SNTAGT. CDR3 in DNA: TGTGCCAGCAGCGCCACAGGGAACACTGAAGCTTTCTTT. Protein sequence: CASSATGNTEAFF.

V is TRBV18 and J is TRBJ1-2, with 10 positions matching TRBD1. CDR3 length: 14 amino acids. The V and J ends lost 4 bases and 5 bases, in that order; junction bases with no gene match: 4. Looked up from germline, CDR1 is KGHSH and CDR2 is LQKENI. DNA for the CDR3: TGTGCCAGCTCACTAGGACAGGGGGTTTATGGCTACACCTTC. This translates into CASSLGQGVYGYTF.

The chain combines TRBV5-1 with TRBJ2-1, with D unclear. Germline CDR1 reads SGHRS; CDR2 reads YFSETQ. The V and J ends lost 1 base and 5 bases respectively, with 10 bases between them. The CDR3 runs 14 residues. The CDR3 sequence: CASSLLGKNNEQFF. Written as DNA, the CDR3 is TGCGCCAGCAGCTTGTTGGGGAAGAACAATGAGCAGTTCTTC.

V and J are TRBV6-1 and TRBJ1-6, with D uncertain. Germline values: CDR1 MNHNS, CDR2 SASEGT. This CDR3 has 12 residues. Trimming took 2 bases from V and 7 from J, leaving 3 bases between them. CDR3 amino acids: CASSEPNSPLHF. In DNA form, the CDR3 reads TGTGCCAGCAGTGAACCGAATTCACCCCTCCACTTT.

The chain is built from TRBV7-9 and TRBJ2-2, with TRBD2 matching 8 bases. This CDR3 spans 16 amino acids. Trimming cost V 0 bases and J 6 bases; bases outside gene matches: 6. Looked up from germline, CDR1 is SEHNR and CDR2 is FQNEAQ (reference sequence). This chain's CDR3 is CASSLAGGGPSGELFF. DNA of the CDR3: TGTGCCAGCAGCTTAGCCGGCGGGGGGCCGTCCGGGGAGCTGTTTTTT.

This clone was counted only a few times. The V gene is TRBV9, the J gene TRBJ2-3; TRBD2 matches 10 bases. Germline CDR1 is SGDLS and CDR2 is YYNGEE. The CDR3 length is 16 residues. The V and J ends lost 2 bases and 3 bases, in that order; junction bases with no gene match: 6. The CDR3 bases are TGTGCCAGCAGCGTTAGAGCGGGAGGGCTGACAGATACGCAGTATTTT. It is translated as CASSVRAGGLTDTQYF. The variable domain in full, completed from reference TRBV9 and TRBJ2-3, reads DSGVTQTPKHLITATGQRVTLRCSPRSGDLSVYWYQQSLDQGLQFLIQYYNGEERAKGNILERFSAQQFPDLHSELNLSSLELGDSALYFCASSVRAGGLTDTQYFGPGTRLTVL.

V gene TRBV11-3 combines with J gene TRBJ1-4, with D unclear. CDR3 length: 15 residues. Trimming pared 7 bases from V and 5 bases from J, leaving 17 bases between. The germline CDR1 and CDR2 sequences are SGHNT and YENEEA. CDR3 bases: TGTGCCAGCATCAAACATGGGCATGGGAATGAAAAACTGTTTTTT. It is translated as CASIKHGHGNEKLFF.